The 16 T cell receptor beta chains below come from one sample, sequenced in a study of CD8 T cells in Susac syndrome. RNA was extracted with the RNeasy kit, and a quantity of 0.5 to 1 ug was reverse transcribed using random hexamers. TCRdb passed the immunoSEQ multiplex PCR reads through MiXCR, listing each CDR3 protein once. Here the sample spans around 130,000 distinct CDR3 sequences, roughly 96% being singletons. The sample comprised CD4+ T cells from PBMCs. The receptors shown here come from a human donor with multiple sclerosis.

The chain joins TRBV20-1 to TRBJ1-6, with D perhaps matching TRBD1 (5 bases). Looked up from germline, CDR1 is DFQATT and CDR2 is SNEGSKA (reference sequence). Trimming removed 6 bases from V and 10 bases from J, with 16 bases in between. The CDR3 length is 13 residues. As DNA, the CDR3 is TGCAGTGCCACTAGTCTCGGGGCGTCACCCCTCCACTTT. This encodes CSATSLGASPLHF.

The V call is TRBV28, the J call TRBJ2-5; perhaps TRBD1 as D (5 bases). The CDR3 spans 16 residues. Trimming removed 3 bases at V and 5 bases at J, with 19 bases between. Germline V lookup: CDR1 MDHEN, CDR2 SYDVKM. The CDR3 sequence: CASSFAGAPFGETQYF. The CDR3 DNA sequence: TGTGCCAGCAGTTTTGCTGGGGCGCCGTTCGGGGAGACCCAGTACTTC.

This chain uses TRBV7-9 with TRBJ1-5; 8 bases align to TRBD1. Germline CDR1 SEHNR, CDR2 FQNEAQ (reference sequence). After removal of 5 bases from V and 2 bases from J, the junction contained 8 bases not matched to a gene. This CDR3 has 16 residues. The CDR3 spells CASSAVDRGGNQPQHF. CDR3 nucleotides: TGTGCCAGCAGCGCCGTCGACAGGGGCGGCAATCAGCCCCAGCATTTT.

The CDR3 spells CASRPRGFDATTNNEQFF. The CDR3 DNA follows: TGTGCCAGCAGGCCCCGGGGCTTCGATGCCACTACGAACAATGAGCAGTTCTTC. This chain links TRBV27 with TRBJ2-1, with D perhaps being TRBD1 or TRBD2 (5 bases each). The CDR3 is made up of 18 amino acids. The germline V and J ends were trimmed by 6 bases and 5 bases, with 26 bases remaining between them. Germline CDR1 and CDR2: MNHEY and SMNVEV (reference sequence).

The V gene is TRBV29-1, the J gene TRBJ2-3; D might be TRBD1 (5 bases). CDR1 and CDR2 (germline): SQVTM, ANQGSEA. The germline V and J ends were trimmed by 4 bases and 4 bases, with 9 bases remaining between them. CDR3 size: 12 residues. This CDR3 is CSVVVRADTQYF. Written as DNA, the CDR3 is TGCAGCGTTGTCGTCAGGGCAGATACGCAGTATTTT.

The chain links TRBV7-8 to TRBJ1-5; 9 positions agree with TRBD1. Germline assignment: CDR1 SGHVS and CDR2 FQNEAQ. Unmatched junction bases numbered 7, after V lost 3 bases and J lost 7 bases. The CDR3 loop spans 15 amino acids. The CDR3 sequence is CASSLAGQGTQPQHF. DNA for the CDR3: TGTGCCAGCAGCTTGGCGGGACAGGGAACCCAGCCCCAGCATTTT.

This chain links TRBV5-4 with TRBJ2-1; 12 nucleotides line up with TRBD2. Germline V gene data show CDR1 as SGHNT and CDR2 as YYREEE (reference sequence). This CDR3 is built from 14 residues. After removal of 4 bases from V and 10 bases from J, the junction contained 6 bases not matched to a gene. The CDR3 DNA follows: TGTGCCAGCAGCCTCAAACTAGCGGGAGGAGAGCAGTTCTTC. It translates to CASSLKLAGGEQFF.

J is TRBJ2-5 and V is TRBV12-3 or TRBV12-4; 13 bases are shared with TRBD2. The CDR3 sequence is 16 residues long. The J segment lost 7 bases and the V segment lost 7 bases, leaving 12 bases of the junction unmatched. CDR3: CASTRTSGSYSGTQYF. CDR3 DNA: TGTGCCAGCACCCGGACTAGCGGGAGCTACTCTGGGACCCAGTACTTC.

This clonotype appeared a single time. The chain couples TRBV27 to TRBJ2-4, with a possible D match to TRBD1 (6 bases). CDR1 MNHEY and CDR2 SMNVEV come from the germline V gene (reference sequence). Between the trimmed V and J ends, which lost 9 bases and 1 base, there was a span of 10 bases. There are 13 residues in the CDR3. This CDR3 is CASFRGAKNIQYF. The CDR3 nucleotides are TGTGCCAGTTTCAGGGGTGCCAAAAACATTCAGTACTTC.

The genes are TRBV7-3 and TRBJ1-5; D gene unclear. The V end was cut by 2 bases, the J end by 6 bases, with 11 bases between. The CDR3 extends over 14 amino acids. Germline lookup yields CDR1 SGHTA and CDR2 FQGTGA. The CDR3 loop is CASSLGSRGQPQHF. CDR3 nucleotide sequence: TGTGCCAGCAGCTTAGGATCTAGAGGTCAGCCCCAGCATTTT.

The rearrangement joins TRBV7-3 to TRBJ2-6; D gene uncertain. Between the trimmed V and J ends, which lost 5 bases and 0 bases, there was a span of 14 bases. The CDR3 covers 17 residues. The germline V gene has CDR1 SGHTA and CDR2 FQGTGA. CDR3 residues: CASSPPPRNSGANVLTF. The CDR3 DNA is TGTGCCAGCAGCCCCCCTCCGCGGAACTCTGGGGCCAACGTCCTGACTTTC. Together with reference TRBV7-3 and TRBJ2-6, the CDR3 gives the full variable domain: GAGVSQTPSNKVTEKGKYVELRCDPISGHTALYWYRQSLGQGPEFLIYFQGTGAADDSGLPNDRFFAVRPEGSVSTLKIQRTERGDSAVYLCASSPPPRNSGANVLTFGAGSRLTVL.

The chain has TRBV9 and TRBJ1-2; D gene ambiguous. The germline V and J ends were trimmed by 4 bases and 1 base, with 8 bases remaining between them. The germline V gene encodes CDR1 SGDLS and CDR2 YYNGEE. The CDR3 totals 13 residues. In nucleotides, the CDR3 is TGTGCCAGCAGCAGACCGGTTAACTATGGCTACACCTTC. This sequence encodes CASSRPVNYGYTF. The full variable domain, rest sourced from reference TRBV9 and TRBJ1-2, is DSGVTQTPKHLITATGQRVTLRCSPRSGDLSVYWYQQSLDQGLQFLIQYYNGEERAKGNILERFSAQQFPDLHSELNLSSLELGDSALYFCASSRPVNYGYTFGSGTRLTVV.

This rearrangement joins TRBV16 to TRBJ2-4, with unresolved D. V gave up 4 bases and J gave up 5 bases, with 6 bases separating them. The CDR3 has 12 residues. Per germline, CDR1 KGHSY and CDR2 FQNENV. The CDR3 region has the DNA TGTGCCAGCAGCCGCTCAGAAAACATTCAGTACTTC. Translation gives CASSRSENIQYF.

The chain employs TRBV29-1 and TRBJ2-1; 9 bases are a match to TRBD2. Germline V gene lookup returns CDR1 SQVTM and CDR2 ANQGSEA. J lost 4 bases, V lost 4 bases, and 8 bases had no gene match. The CDR3 runs 15 residues. CDR3 DNA: TGCAGCGTTGTCTTACTAGCGGGTGTATACAATGAGCAGTTCTTC. This codes for CSVVLLAGVYNEQFF.

This clonotype was observed once. This chain uses TRBV28 with TRBJ1-2; 9 nucleotides align to TRBD1. V dropped 6 bases and J dropped 7; count of bases not matched to a gene: 12. The CDR3 is made up of 15 amino acids. Germline CDR1 and CDR2: MDHEN and SYDVKM. In DNA, the CDR3 is TGTGCCAGCAGCCCACCCGGACAGGGGTCCGGTGGCTACACCTTC. Its protein product is CASSPPGQGSGGYTF.

The chain couples TRBV30 to TRBJ1-2; perhaps TRBD1 as D (5 bases). The CDR3 has 14 residues. V lost 2 bases, J lost 4 bases, and 14 bases lay in between. Per germline, CDR1 GTSNPN and CDR2 SVGIG (reference sequence). In DNA form, the CDR3 reads TGTGCCTGGAGTCGGACCGGGACGTCCTATGGCTACACCTTC. This encodes CAWSRTGTSYGYTF.